The sequence of this T cell receptor (beta chain) was determined in a study of control samples from healthy donors and cancer patients. CDR1 and CDR2 from the germline V gene are LNHDA and SQIVND (reference sequence). V lost 6 bases and J 2 bases, leaving 10 bases between the germline ends. This CDR3 region has 13 residues. The assay was immunoSEQ multiplex PCR, and TCRdb's table has in-frame clones only and misses some. The sample consists of 75,000 to 100,000 clones, 85% to 90% of them appearing once. Sample: blood. The J gene is TRBJ1-1, the V gene TRBV19; the D is unclear. The TCR was taken from a woman aged 50 to 65 in good health. CDR3 coding DNA: TGTGCCAGTAGCGGTACAGTTAACACTGAAGCTTTCTTT. It is translated as CASSGTVNTEAFF. Complete variable domain (other parts from reference TRBV19 and TRBJ1-1): DGGITQSPKYLFRKEGQNVTLSCEQNLNHDAMYWYRQDPGQGLRLIYYSQIVNDFQKGDIAEGYSVSREKKESFPLTVTSAQKNPTAFYLCASSGTVNTEAFFGQGTRLTVV.